This T cell receptor (beta chain) was found in a study of cytomegalovirus exposure and HLA in healthy donors. Turning to the study itself: Unique TCRs from HLA-typed donors, 65 million to 85 million of them, were held in an early data release.

Germline V gene sequence: CDR1 SGHNT, CDR2 YYREEE (reference sequence). The length of the CDR3 is 13 residues. V was pared by 4 bases and J by 6 bases, with 13 bases between. Primers for the PCR totalled 60 Vbeta and 13 Jbeta. TCRdb's table, derived via immunoSEQ multiplex PCR, lists solely in-frame clones and lacks some. The sample comprises 60,000 or so clones, around 90% of which are singletons, and around 1.5% rests with the top ten. This sequence joins TRBV5-4 and TRBJ1-1; no firm D call. This receptor was identified in a man aged 25-45 years in good health and CMV-seropositive. Material for sequencing was PBMCs. The DNA for the CDR3 is TGTGCCAGCAGCAAAGACAACCTACCTGAAGCTTTCTTT. It is translated as CASSKDNLPEAFF.